This T cell receptor (beta chain) was documented in a study of T cell changes during pregnancy in multiple sclerosis. The CDR3 sequence is 14 residues long. J was trimmed by 5 bases and V by 6 bases; bases with no gene match: 8. Germline V gene lookup returns CDR1 MNHEY and CDR2 SMNVEV (reference sequence). Sequencing was performed with immunoSEQ multiplex PCR; in TCRdb, only in-frame clones are kept and a portion is missing. The sample has 60,000 to 70,000 clones; around 91% are singletons. V gene TRBV27 combines with J gene TRBJ1-1, with 8 bases that match TRBD1. The sequence was obtained from a female donor in good health, enrolled as a control in a pregnancy study. The sample here was peripheral blood, taken in the third trimester of pregnancy. In nucleotides, the CDR3 is TGTGCCAGCAGGACCACAGGGGGGGAAACTGAAGCTTTCTTT. This encodes CASRTTGGETEAFF.